This paragraph covers one T cell receptor beta chain sequence. This clone's antigen is unknown. Base qualities are missing; no much larger clone stands one base away. Library generation was performed with the immunoSEQ multiplex PCR assay. For the multiplex PCR, a mixture combining 60 forward primers for TCR Vbeta segments and 13 reverse primers for TCR Jbeta segments was used. Amplification of the CDR3 region of rearranged TCR beta genes was performed with a multiplex PCR assay on genomic DNA. Amplified TCR beta libraries were sequenced as 87-base-pair reads on the Illumina HiSeq System. The source study handled its data this way. In a later analysis, 70 million to 95 million unique TCR beta chains were counted across the approximately 640 repertoires, and some 10 million of these chains were shared by at least two donors. A nearest-neighbor algorithm error-corrected the raw reads and collapsed the reads into unique sequences, merging closely related sequences to remove PCR and sequencing errors. V, D and J gene segments were assigned by aligning CDR3 sequences to IMGT reference sequences. Each retained sequence needed at least a six-nucleotide match to both a V gene segment and a J gene segment. A rearrangement counted as productive if the CDR3 had no stop codons and remained in frame with V and J, and every other rearrangement counted as non-productive. CDR3 was defined by IMGT convention, running from the second conserved V-encoded cysteine to the conserved J-encoded phenylalanine. The earlier analysis of 450 to 750 of the donors excluded any sequence lacking an unambiguous match to a single V gene segment. An earlier analysis of several hundred of the donors classified V segments as functional when productive rearrangements were above 56.7% and as segregating when the standard deviation between donors was above 5%. A statistical classification framework was built for diagnosing cytomegalovirus status from the catalog of TCR beta chain sequences. V and J gene assignment, in a later analysis, came from comparing TCR nucleotide sequences with IMGT/GENE-DB human TR gene sequences. A later analysis assigned CDR3 sequences and most-parsimonious VDJ recombination scenarios with the TCRdist pipeline. A later analysis defined each TCR beta chain by its CDR3 amino acid sequence plus V-gene family, and excluded reads lacking a unique V-gene family. As a way to deal with suspected cross-contamination and a sequencing artifact, a later analysis dropped more than 500 nucleotide sequences that were highly shared and had low generation probability. For each public chain, a later analysis derived a clonal expansion index from normalized ranks of inferred template counts within each repertoire. A later analysis computed generation probabilities with a VDJ recombination model fitted to out-of-frame rearrangements, and checked the results against IGoR. Hypergeometric tests were used in a later analysis to score TCR-TCR, TCR-HLA and TCR-CMV co-occurrence, with a repertoire-size bias correction applied to the TCR pairs. A later analysis estimated false discovery rates by permuting HLA or CMV assignments 20 times. In a later analysis, co-occurring TCRs were grouped using DBSCAN, and TCRdist sequence similarity was added for clustering within HLA-allele-positive subsets. Repertoires with fewer than 30,000 or more than 120,000 public chains, plus five repertoires with anomalous nucleotide sharing, were excluded from co-occurrence clustering. This is the immuneACCESS table as TCRdb keeps it, with only in-frame sequences that have V and J called. A part of the clones is gone; compared with another copy, unresolved V genes explain less than half, and the rest is unexplained. Clone size and the V and J calls come from that table; the DNA yielded D and trimming. Recorded for this sample are some 270,000 clones; 92% of them occurred a single time. The top ten hold approximately 1.5% of the sample.

The record originates from a study of cytomegalovirus exposure and HLA in healthy donors (dated by TCRdb to about 2017). The study in broad terms: An earlier analysis of some 600 of the donors reported around 280 Gb of sequence data and around 100 million unique TCR beta sequences obtained from some 200 million T cells. Roughly 300 gigabases of sequencing data and 75 million to 85 million unique TCR sequences made up an early release that covered several hundred HLA-typed donors. Among the approximately 430 genotyped donors, approximately 82% belonged to the genetic ancestry cluster associated with self-reported Caucasian donors. The study was designed to test whether signatures of past pathogen exposure could be identified by cataloging public T cell receptors. Using immunosequencing, the study profiled T cell repertoires from 500 to 800 subjects and related those repertoires to cytomegalovirus serostatus. In addition to the first cohort of approximately 670 subjects, a separate validation cohort of approximately 130 different subjects was used. The study combined high-throughput TCR immunosequencing, statistical association of individual TCRs with disease status, and machine learning to predict cytomegalovirus infection status. A later analysis re-analyzed previously published TCR beta repertoires from 666 donors and added high-resolution HLA genotyping to study TCR occurrence patterns. Rather than using new phenotypic data, the later analysis identified candidate immune exposures from TCR beta sequences and from how often those sequences occurred across donors. An earlier analysis of 500 to 650 of the donors applied high-throughput TCR beta sequencing to assess whether each TCR beta V gene segment acted as functional or pseudogenic. Donor age, sex, ethnicity and CMV serostatus were compiled alongside the repertoire data. In a later genetic analysis, genome-wide SNP genotypes for about three fifths of the roughly 670 donors were used, and that subset was treated as a discovery cohort. Every repertoire in the discovery cohort had been generated on one and the same sequencing platform. Both class I and class II loci were covered by HLA typing, at four-digit resolution. Typing coverage varied by locus: about 620-640 donors for A, B, C, DRB1 and DQB1; 522 for DQA1; about 570 for DPA1; some 470 for DPB1. Because of strong linkage in the cohort, 5 or 6 DR-DQ haplotypes were treated as single units for association and clustering. Across approximately 400 genotyped donors of the cohort, an average of roughly 200,000 unique TCR beta nucleotide sequences per donor were sequenced, and roughly 20% of those sequences were non-productive. General study outcomes and caveats: According to a later analysis, most CMV-associated TCR beta chains appeared to be HLA-restricted, and the HLA associations seemed to be driven largely by CMV exposure. Because HLA typing was missing for some donors at each locus, association tests included only the typed subset. A later analysis found that HLA-associated TCR beta chains were more clonally expanded and had lower generation probabilities than equally common non-associated chains. It was suggested by the authors that the approach could potentially be generalized to other disease states and immunological phenotypes. A later analysis reported that several top co-occurrence clusters appeared linked to parvovirus B19, influenza, CMV and Epstein-Barr virus. Strong co-occurrence of HLA alleles, especially DR and DQ, made assigning TCR associations to individual alleles difficult. In an earlier analysis of some 550 of the donors, most TCR beta V segments were observed in productive rearrangements about 87% or about 30% of the time, broadly matching IMGT annotations. At a false discovery rate of 0.05, a later analysis linked under 20,000 TCR beta sequences to specific HLA alleles. A cluster of highly shared sequence variants was judged likely to represent a technical artifact of the sequencing pipeline. In a later analysis, the rate of TCR association differed among HLA loci, with DRB1 alleles having the most associated TCRs and HLA-C alleles having the fewest. Because counts were too low, 15 to 20 rarely observed V segments, including chromosome 9 orphons, were excluded from the earlier analysis of around 640 of the donors. The presence/absence analyses assumed that sequencing depth was roughly uniform across donors, and that assumption may not be true. Correlated functional status among segregating V segments might reflect linkage disequilibrium, but an unknown experimental factor could not be ruled out. The only immune exposure information available for the cohort was CMV serostatus. In the study, approximately 160 TCR beta chains were listed as associated with cytomegalovirus. A further reported finding was that TCR beta sequences accurately predicted the HLA-A and HLA-B alleles for most subjects in the first cohort. An association between a missense DCLRE1C variant and V-gene and J-gene trimming of TCR beta chains was found in a later genetic analysis and replicated in an independent cohort. Cytomegalovirus status was reported to be diagnosed by the classifier with high specificity and sensitivity in both the original and validation cohorts. This cohort had only TCR beta chains sequenced, and the lack of alpha or paired-chain data limited which features could be detected. In a later genetic analysis, fewer N-insertions in productive TCRs were reported among donors in an Asian-associated ancestry cluster than the roughly 670-donor mean. While some public TCRs were present in many individuals, most TCR sequences turned up only very rarely across donors. Because the 87-base-pair reads could not distinguish some IMGT-functional V segments, including TRBV6-2 and TRBV6-3, those segments were excluded. A few of the identified cytomegalovirus-associated TCR beta chains were confirmed in vitro to be specific for cytomegalovirus antigens.

According to the germline V gene (reference sequence), CDR1 reads MNHNY and CDR2 reads SVGAGI. Trimming at the junction amounts to 0 bases on V and 2 bases on J, and the germline ends lie 8 bases apart. The CDR3 spans 15 residues, from the cysteine through the phenylalanine. Only the CDR3 part of the read is kept: 45 bases, read in frame from the first base. In total, approximately 690 healthy bone marrow donors made up the cohort. All cohort members were sampled while nominally healthy, although unrecorded immune exposures were likely present. The donor was CMV seronegative and was included in the group of 352 seronegative cohort members. Each donor provided a peripheral blood sample, and peripheral blood mononuclear cells were used for TCR beta sequencing. The Qiagen DNeasy Blood Extraction Kit was used to extract genomic DNA from the blood cell samples.

This sequence originates from a girl aged 2 to 9 in good health and CMV-seronegative. The sample comprised PBMCs. The sequence joins TRBV6-6 to TRBJ2-1; TRBD2 is possibly the D segment (5 matching bases). The nucleotides are TGTGCCAGCAGTTACTCGTACGGGGCCTACAATGAGCAGTTCTTC. The translation is CASSYSYGAYNEQFF.